The 14 T cell receptor beta chains below were found in one sample sequenced in a study of CD8+CD57+ T cells in acquired aplastic anemia. Profiling that covered TCR beta VDJ and CDR3 relied on genomic DNA as its template. TCRdb called the reads again in MiXCR, with one record for every CDR3 protein. The sample holds around 150,000 distinct CDR3 sequences, approximately 40% seen once. Sequenced material: sorted CD4+, CD8+, or CD8+CD57+ T cells (not recorded which) from PBMCs. The receptors shown here come from a human donor in good health.

This clonotype has a count of ten or more. The chain carries TRBV19 and TRBJ2-2; D is uncertain. The ends were cut back, 6 bases at V and 0 bases at J, with 14 bases in the middle. The CDR3 extends over 16 amino acids. CDR1 and CDR2 (germline): LNHDA, SQIVND (reference sequence). DNA of the CDR3: TGTGCCAGTAGGATAAGGAAGATTGCGAACACCGGGGAGCTGTTTTTT. It yields the protein CASRIRKIANTGELFF. The full variable domain, its missing parts supplied by reference TRBV19 and TRBJ2-2, is DGGITQSPKYLFRKEGQNVTLSCEQNLNHDAMYWYRQDPGQGLRLIYYSQIVNDFQKGDIAEGYSVSREKKESFPLTVTSAQKNPTAFYLCASRIRKIANTGELFFGEGSRLTVL.

V usage is TRBV20-1 and J usage is TRBJ1-2; possible D gene TRBD1, 6 bases. V lost 6 bases and J 8 bases, leaving 22 bases between the germline ends. Germline V gives CDR1 DFQATT, CDR2 SNEGSKA (reference sequence). The CDR3 totals 14 residues. Here the CDR3 DNA reads TGCAGTGCCCCCAGTCTCGGGGGCTTGGGAGGCTACACCTTC. It codes for CSAPSLGGLGGYTF.

This clonotype was seen at least ten times. V usage is TRBV11-2 and J usage is TRBJ2-7, with 11 bases aligning to TRBD2. This CDR3 comprises 15 residues. CDR1 and CDR2 from the germline V gene are SGHAT and FQNNGV. J gave up 2 bases and V 5 bases, and 5 bases lay outside the gene matches. The CDR3 spells CASSLSSGGTYEQYF. In DNA, the CDR3 is TGTGCCAGCAGCCTTTCTAGCGGGGGGACCTACGAGCAGTACTTC.

The chain joins TRBV19 to TRBJ1-6; 11 nucleotides agree with TRBD1. V lost 7 bases and J lost 10; bases outside the gene matches: 6. Per germline, CDR1 LNHDA and CDR2 SQIVND (reference sequence). The CDR3 spans 14 residues. CDR3 coding DNA: TGTGCCAGTACCTTCGGGGACAGGGGGTCACCCCTCCACTTT. Translated: CASTFGDRGSPLHF.

This chain joins TRBV12-3 or TRBV12-4 and TRBJ2-4, with 11 positions matching TRBD2. The trim removed 6 bases at V and 5 bases at J, leaving 3 bases unmatched. The CDR3 contains 14 residues. The CDR3: CASRQGLAENIQYF. In nucleotides, the CDR3 is TGTGCCAGCAGACAGGGACTAGCGGAAAACATTCAGTACTTC.

This clonotype was observed at least ten times. This chain links TRBV7-9 with TRBJ1-6, with D possibly matching TRBD1 (6 bases). The CDR3 runs to 15 residues. Germline V gene sequence: CDR1 SEHNR, CDR2 FQNEAQ (reference sequence). Trimming shortened V by 5 bases and J by 7 bases, and 15 bases separated the two germline ends. CDR3 region: CASSRFGGANSPLHF. The CDR3 DNA is TGTGCCAGCAGCCGATTCGGGGGGGCGAATTCACCCCTCCACTTT.

With respect to this clonotype: Its ends do not fully match the called genes, so a read error is possible. The gene calls are TRBV20-1 and TRBJ2-1; D might be TRBD2 (6 bases). The CDR3 is 11 amino acids. Germline lookup yields CDR1 DFQATT and CDR2 SNEGSKA (reference sequence). For the CDR3, the DNA is TGCAGTGCTAGAGATCTGGGACTCCAGAGCTTC. Protein sequence: CSARDLGLQSF.

The chain combines TRBV5-4 with TRBJ1-5, with 8 bases identical to TRBD1. V was pared by 4 bases and J by 2 bases, with 5 bases of the junction left unmatched. CDR3 length equals 15 residues. Germline lookup yields CDR1 SGHNT and CDR2 YYREEE (reference sequence). CDR3 bases: TGTGCCAGCAGCCAGGGGGCCAACGGCAATCAGCCCCAGCATTTT. This translates into CASSQGANGNQPQHF.

This clonotype was seen a handful of times. This sequence joins TRBV5-4 and TRBJ1-4; TRBD1 aligns across 7 bases. Germline-derived CDR1 and CDR2 are SGHNT and YYREEE (reference sequence). CDR3 length: 15 residues. J gave up 0 bases and V 4 bases, and 3 bases lay outside the gene matches. The CDR3 region is CASSPQGATNEKLFF. The CDR3 DNA reads TGTGCCAGCAGCCCGCAGGGGGCAACTAATGAAAAACTGTTTTTT.

Details on this clonotype: A much more abundant neighbour one base away suggests this may be a read error. The chain links TRBV7-9 to TRBJ1-1; D gene unclear. The CDR3 has 14 amino acids. In germline, CDR1 is SEHNR, CDR2 FQNEAQ (reference sequence). Written as DNA, the CDR3 is TGTGCCGGCAGCTTGCAGGCCGGTTCGGCTGAAGCTTTCTTT. Translated, it gives CAGSLQAGSAEAFF.

The CDR3 loop is CASSVRANTGELFF. The CDR3 bases are TGTGCCAGCAGCGTCCGGGCGAACACCGGGGAGCTGTTTTTT. V and J are TRBV9 and TRBJ2-2; D not resolved. V lost 2 bases and J lost 0, with 5 bases in between. This CDR3 is 14 amino acids long. The germline gives CDR1 SGDLS, CDR2 YYNGEE.

J is TRBJ2-7 and V is TRBV2; D possibly matches TRBD1 or TRBD2 (6 bases each). The germline gives CDR1 SNHLY, CDR2 FYNNEI. The CDR3 has 15 residues. V was cut by 5 bases and J by 1 base, with 15 bases left in between. The CDR3 DNA sequence: TGTGCCAGCAGTTCCATGAGGGGGGTATCCTACGAGCAGTACTTC. This encodes CASSSMRGVSYEQYF.

V is TRBV4-3 and J is TRBJ2-5, with 12 bases identical to TRBD1. The CDR3 totals 14 residues. The junction had 3 bases not matched to a gene; V was cut back by 4 bases and J by 6 bases. In germline, CDR1 is LGHNA, CDR2 YSLEER. The CDR3: CASSRRDRGQTQYF. CDR3 in DNA: TGCGCCAGCAGCCGACGGGACAGGGGGCAGACCCAGTACTTC.

For this clonotype: This may be a read error, as it is one base from a much larger clone. Since the CDR3 does not end with the conserved phenylalanine or tryptophan, this likely comes from a read error. The V and J genes are TRBV2 and TRBJ1-2, with D possibly matching TRBD1 (6 bases). CDR1 is SNHLY, CDR2 FYNNEI, per germline. Trimming removed 6 bases at V and 10 bases at J, with 15 bases between. The CDR3 length is 12 residues. This CDR3 is CASRAGTPAYTS. DNA of the CDR3: TGTGCCAGCAGGGCCGGGACACCGGCCTACACCTCC.